Detailed here is one T cell receptor (beta chain). These data are taken from a study of blood T cell repertoires in COVID-19. The CDR3 sequence is 13 residues long. Germline CDR1 is SGHRS and CDR2 is YFSETQ. V was clipped by 4 bases and J by 5 bases, with 12 bases between them. Measured with immunoSEQ multiplex PCR; TCRdb has only the in-frame clones, and not every one. The sample has some 250,000 clones; around 86% are singletons. The sequence was obtained from an elderly man with acute or convalescent COVID-19. Source material: peripheral blood. The chain links TRBV5-1 to TRBJ2-5; D is perhaps TRBD1 (7 bases). The CDR3 coding sequence is TGCGCCAGCAGCGCGACAGGGACTGAGACCCAGTACTTC. Translating gives CASSATGTETQYF.